Presented here are 15 T cell receptor beta chains from one specimen sequenced in a study of post-analysis software for immune sequencing data. cDNA libraries of TCR beta carried unique molecular identifiers. Each CDR3 protein is one row after TCRdb ran MiXCR on the PCR reads. The sample contains approximately 260,000 distinct CDR3 sequences, about 38% of which appear only once. No cognate antigen is known for these TCRs. General observations from the study: Four to six TRBV segments appeared more often in patients than in controls, and TRBV5-6, TRBV5-1 and TRBV20-1 were among these.

Sequencing was performed on blood. Receptors originate from a girl between 5 and 17 years old with multiple sclerosis.

This clonotype was counted at least ten times. The chain carries TRBV7-9 and TRBJ2-1, with 9 bases that match TRBD1. CDR1 is SEHNR, CDR2 FQNEAQ, per germline (reference sequence). J gave up 4 bases and V 5 bases, and 9 bases lay outside the gene matches. CDR3 length: 16 amino acids. The CDR3 loop is CASSEQGAREYNEQFF. The CDR3 DNA sequence: TGTGCCAGCAGCGAACAGGGGGCTCGAGAATACAATGAGCAGTTCTTC. The full variable domain, in which reference TRBV7-9 and TRBJ2-1 provide the parts outside the CDR3, is DTGVSQNPRHKITKRGQNVTFRCDPISEHNRLYWYRQTLGQGPEFLTYFQNEAQLEKSRLLSDRFSAERPKGSFSTLEIQRTEQGDSAMYLCASSEQGAREYNEQFFGPGTRLTVL.

This rearrangement joins TRBV12-3 or TRBV12-4 to TRBJ2-5, with TRBD2 matching 9 bases. V lost 6 bases to trimming and J lost 0 bases; unmatched junction nucleotides: 2. This CDR3 has 14 residues. CDR3 loop: CASRTSGYQETQYF. Here the CDR3 DNA reads TGTGCCAGCAGGACTAGCGGCTACCAAGAGACCCAGTACTTC.

This clonotype has ten or more counts. This chain uses TRBV20-1 with TRBJ2-3; D unclear. The germline V and J ends were trimmed by 6 bases and 0 bases, with 7 bases remaining between them. Germline values: CDR1 DFQATT, CDR2 SNEGSKA (reference sequence). The length of the CDR3 is 12 residues. The CDR3 here is CSALPSTDTQYF. CDR3 coding DNA: TGCAGTGCCCTCCCGAGCACAGATACGCAGTATTTT.

This clonotype was seen many times. V gene TRBV6-1 combines with J gene TRBJ2-1; D perhaps matches TRBD2 (5 bases). V lost 10 bases to trimming and J lost 0 bases, with 13 bases between them. The germline gives CDR1 MNHNS, CDR2 SASEGT. The CDR3 totals 14 residues. This CDR3 is CAMQRQSSYNEQFF. DNA of the CDR3: TGTGCCATGCAGCGGCAGAGCTCCTACAATGAGCAGTTCTTC.

Only one count was recorded for this clonotype. This may be a read error: a much more frequent sequence differs by one nucleotide. This CDR3 reads CTSSLSLSGGPNNEQFF. In DNA form, the CDR3 reads TGTACCAGCAGTTTAAGTCTTTCAGGGGGCCCCAACAATGAGCAGTTCTTC. The chain has TRBV12-3 or TRBV12-4 and TRBJ2-1; 8 nucleotides match TRBD1. The CDR3 length is 17 residues.

This clonotype was recorded at least ten times. The chain combines TRBV28 with TRBJ2-3, with unresolved D. The CDR3 length is 12 residues. Germline CDR1 and CDR2: MDHEN and SYDVKM. With 3 bases removed from V and 4 bases from J, the gap between germline ends came to 5 bases. The DNA for the CDR3 is TGTGCCAGCAGTTTGGGTTCAGATACGCAGTATTTT. Translation: CASSLGSDTQYF.

This sequence joins TRBV29-1 and TRBJ2-3; no firm D call. CDR1 and CDR2 (germline): SQVTM, ANQGSEA. This CDR3 is 13 amino acids long. The V end was cut by 2 bases, the J end by 1 base, with 7 bases between. The CDR3 DNA follows: TGCAGCGTTGAACACCCTGGCACAGATACGCAGTATTTT. Protein product: CSVEHPGTDTQYF.

As for this clonotype: This may come from a read error, since a much larger clone is one base off. DNA of the CDR3: TGCGCCAGCAGCCAGACCGAAGGGTTTACCAAAAACATTCAGTACTTC. It encodes CASSQTEGFTKNIQYF. The V gene is TRBV4-1, the J gene TRBJ2-4; D ambiguous. Deletions cut 3 bases from V and 2 bases from J, with 14 bases between. Germline CDR1 is MGHRA and CDR2 is YSYEKL. The CDR3 is made up of 16 amino acids.

About this clonotype: A much larger clonotype is one base distant, so this may be a read error. This chain joins TRBV29-1 and TRBJ1-2; D not resolved. The germline V and J ends were trimmed by 7 bases and 1 base, with 10 bases remaining between them. Germline V CDR1 and CDR2: SQVTM, ANQGSEA. CDR3 length: 12 residues. This CDR3 is CSGESDNYGYTF. The CDR3 DNA follows: TGCAGCGGGGAGTCCGATAACTATGGCTACACCTTC.

This clonotype was seen at least ten times. The V and J genes are TRBV4-2 and TRBJ2-1; 16 positions agree with TRBD2. The CDR3 is 19 amino acids. V trimming: 1 base; J trimming: 1 base; junction bases outside the gene matches: 4. The germline V gene has CDR1 LGHNA and CDR2 YNFKEQ. For the CDR3, the DNA is TGTGCCAGCAGCCAAGCCGGGACTAGCGGGAGGGGGTCCTACAATGAGCAGTTCTTC. This codes for CASSQAGTSGRGSYNEQFF.

Ten or more counts support this clonotype. V gene TRBV29-1 combines with J gene TRBJ2-2; 12 bases are a match to TRBD2. Looked up from germline, CDR1 is SQVTM and CDR2 is ANQGSEA. V shed 6 bases and J 3 bases; nucleotides not matched to a gene: 2. This CDR3 contains 14 residues. The CDR3 loop reads CSVRTSGDTGELFF. The CDR3 DNA follows: TGCAGCGTGCGGACTAGCGGGGACACCGGGGAGCTGTTTTTT.

Notes on this clonotype: This may stem from a read error, because a much larger clone lies one nucleotide away. The chain joins TRBV18 to TRBJ2-5; a weak D match, TRBD1 (5 bases). Germline V gene lookup returns CDR1 KGHSH and CDR2 LQKENI. The CDR3 is 15 residues long. This CDR3 reads CANSLGSGKQETQYF. The CDR3 coding sequence is TGTGCCAACTCACTCGGTTCAGGGAAGCAAGAGACCCAGTACTTC.

This clonotype has more than one count but fewer than ten. This chain links TRBV6-4 with TRBJ2-3, with 7 bases that match TRBD2. Per germline, CDR1 MRHNA and CDR2 SNTAGT. V lost 8 bases to trimming and J lost 2 bases; unmatched junction nucleotides: 4. The CDR3 loop spans 13 amino acids. CDR3 nucleotides: TGTGCCAGCTCGGGACTAACCACAGATACGCAGTATTTT. As protein: CASSGLTTDTQYF.

Concerning this clonotype: This may come from a read error, since a much larger clone is one base off. The chain is built from TRBV3-1 and TRBJ2-3; no clear D gene. Per the germline V gene, CDR1 is LGHDT and CDR2 is YNNKEL (reference sequence). There are 15 residues in the CDR3. Trimming removed 0 bases from V and 2 bases from J, with 9 bases in between. The CDR3 here is CASSQDLVDTDTQYF. The CDR3 region has the DNA TGTGCCAGCAGCCAAGATCTTGTGGACACAGATACGCAGTATTTT.

This clonotype has at least ten counts. This chain connects TRBV15 to TRBJ2-1; possible D gene TRBD1, 6 bases. V lost 6 bases and J 8 bases, leaving 23 bases between the germline ends. Germline V gives CDR1 LNHNV, CDR2 YYDKDF (reference sequence). The CDR3 spans 16 residues. CDR3 region: CATSHSTGKLGHEQFF. CDR3 sequence (DNA): TGTGCCACCAGTCACTCCACAGGGAAGCTAGGCCATGAGCAGTTCTTC. The complete variable domain, with remaining parts taken from reference TRBV15 and TRBJ2-1, reads DAMVIQNPRYQVTQFGKPVTLSCSQTLNHNVMYWYQQKSSQAPKLLFHYYDKDFNNEADTPDNFQSRRPNTSFCFLDIRSPGLGDTAMYLCATSHSTGKLGHEQFFGPGTRLTVL.